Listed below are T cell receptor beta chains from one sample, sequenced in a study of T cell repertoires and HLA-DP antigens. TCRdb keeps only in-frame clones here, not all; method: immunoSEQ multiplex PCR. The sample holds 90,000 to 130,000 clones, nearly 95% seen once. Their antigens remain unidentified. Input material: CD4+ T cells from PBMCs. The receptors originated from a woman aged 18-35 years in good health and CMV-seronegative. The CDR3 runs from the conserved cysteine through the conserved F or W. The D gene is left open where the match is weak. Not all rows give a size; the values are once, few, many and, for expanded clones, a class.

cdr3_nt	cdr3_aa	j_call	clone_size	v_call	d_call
TGTGCCAGCAGCTTGACAGGGGGCAGTTTCACAGATACGCAGTATTTT	CASSLTGGSFTDTQYF	TRBJ2-3	.	TRBV11-2	TRBD1
TGTGCCAGCAGTTTAGCAGCGGGAGTGCAAGAGACCCAGTACTTC	CASSLAAGVQETQYF	TRBJ2-5	.	TRBV28	TRBD2
TGTGCCAGCAGCTTGCTGGGGGATAGCAATCAGCCCCAGCATTTT	CASSLLGDSNQPQHF	TRBJ1-5	.	TRBV5-5	.
TGTGCCAGCAGCCAAGAACGGCTAGAAGATACGCAGTATTTT	CASSQERLEDTQYF	TRBJ2-3	.	TRBV4-2	.
TGTGCCAGCAGTCCCCCGGGACGGCGGGGCTACGAGCAGTACTTC	CASSPPGRRGYEQYF	TRBJ2-7	.	TRBV28	.
TGCGCCAGCAGCTTGGGAACTTTGAACACTGAAGCTTTCTTT	CASSLGTLNTEAFF	TRBJ1-1	once	TRBV5-1	.
TGTGCCAGCAGCTTGGTGGGACACGATAGCTCCTACGAGCAGTACTTC	CASSLVGHDSSYEQYF	TRBJ2-7	.	TRBV5-5	.
TGTGCCAGCAGCTTGGAGGGAAGGGGAGGTGAGCAGTACTTC	CASSLEGRGGEQYF	TRBJ2-7	.	TRBV2	.
TGTGCCAGCAGCTCTCCGCCGGGGGACCACTCCTACGAGCAGTACTTC	CASSSPPGDHSYEQYF	TRBJ2-7	.	TRBV7-6	.
TGCGCCAGCAGCTTGGTGGCTAGCAAAGACACAGATACGCAGTATTTT	CASSLVASKDTDTQYF	TRBJ2-3	.	TRBV5-1	.
TGTGCCAGCACTCGTGTGGACACTGAAGCTTTCTTT	CASTRVDTEAFF	TRBJ1-1	.	TRBV28	.
TGTGCCAGCAGCCCAGGACAGAAGTGGGGCTACACCTTC	CASSPGQKWGYTF	TRBJ1-2	.	TRBV7-2	.
TGTGCCATCAGGACGGGCGTATATGGCTACACCTTC	CAIRTGVYGYTF	TRBJ1-2	.	TRBV10-3	.
TGCAGTGCTATAGACACCTACGAGCAGTACTTC	CSAIDTYEQYF	TRBJ2-7	.	TRBV20-1	.
TGTGCCTGGAGTTTACGGGGCGGCACAGATACGCAGTATTTT	CAWSLRGGTDTQYF	TRBJ2-3	.	TRBV30	.
TGTGCCAGCAGTGCTAGGGACAGGGTTAAGCCCCAGCATTTT	CASSARDRVKPQHF	TRBJ1-5	.	TRBV28	TRBD1
TGTGCCAGCAGCTCCCGGTCGGGACTAGCGGGAGCTAGAAGTAACATTCAGTACTTC	CASSSRSGLAGARSNIQYF	TRBJ2-4	.	TRBV5-6	TRBD2